The clone carrying this TCR beta chain was seen a single time. Antigen unknown. The data originate from a study of PD-1 blockade in mismatch repair-deficient tumors. Overall study results and limits: After pembrolizumab, tumor-resident clones rose rapidly, then generally contracted before radiologic responses.

The repertoire was sequenced with immunoSEQ multiplex PCR; TCRdb's copy has only in-frame clones and lacks some. The table shows some 100,000 clones, with 65% to 85% occurring only once. V shed 1 base, J shed 3 bases, and the junction held 9 bases outside the gene matches. Germline V gives CDR1 SEHNR, CDR2 FQNEAQ (reference sequence). The CDR3 has 16 amino acids. The TCR was taken from an adult with mismatch repair-deficient cancer. This specimen was peripheral blood, taken 30 to 36 weeks after starting pembrolizumab. The chain recombines TRBV7-9 with TRBJ2-7; 7 bases match TRBD2. The CDR3 bases are TGTGCCAGCAGCTTAGTAGGACTAGGGAGGATCTACGAGCAGTACTTC. Residues: CASSLVGLGRIYEQYF.